This T cell receptor (beta chain) was recorded in a study of T cell repertoires in cytomegalovirus infection. Findings and caveats of the study: Frequencies of public TCR beta families were cumulated, and this identified carriers of CMV plus the relevant HLA. HLA-C-restricted CMV-specific TCR beta clonotypes prevailed in the ex vivo response.

TCRdb redid the calling of the reads with MiXCR, one entry per CDR3 protein. The data contain fewer than 250,000 distinct CDR3 sequences, under 25% of them singletons. As regards this clonotype: Its target is not known.

This CDR3 has 13 amino acids. Germline loops: CDR1 MNHEY, CDR2 SMNVEV (reference sequence). The V gene lost 3 bases and the J gene lost 6 bases, with 11 bases spanning the gap. Sequencing was done on a sample of CD8+ T cells from PBMCs. V is TRBV27 and J is TRBJ1-2; D perhaps matches TRBD1 (5 bases). This receptor was taken from a human donor in good health (CMV status not recorded). Some clones in this sample may be carry-over from other donors' samples. The CDR3, as DNA: TGTGCCAGCAGTTTCGAGGGGTCTAATGGCTACACCTTC. This gives the protein CASSFEGSNGYTF.